The 4 T cell receptor beta chains below come from one sample, sequenced in a study of cytomegalovirus exposure and HLA in healthy donors. Libraries were prepared by immunoSEQ multiplex PCR; TCRdb keeps only in-frame clonotypes and omits some of them. The repertoire holds about 53,000 clones, with around 91% as singletons. Sequencing was carried out using PBMCs. The source is a young man in good health and CMV-seronegative.

The table lists this clone with a count of one. This sequence joins TRBV12-1 and TRBJ1-5; the table's D gene call, TRBD1, was not cross checked with the DNA. TRBV12-1 is recorded as a pseudogene. The CDR3 runs to 14 residues. CDR3 DNA sequence: TGTGCCAGCAGCCGGGACAGGGGCAATCAGCCCCAGCATTTT. It is translated as CASSRDRGNQPQHF.

This clone was recorded only once. The chain is built from TRBV9 and TRBJ2-1, with TRBD2 matching over 13 bases. This CDR3 comprises 16 residues. In germline, CDR1 is SGDLS, CDR2 YYNGEE. Losses at the gene ends were 4 bases for V and 8 bases for J; bases not matched to a gene: 9. Here the CDR3 reads CASSFTGTSGTYEQFF. CDR3 sequence (DNA): TGTGCCAGCAGCTTCACCGGGACTAGCGGGACGTATGAGCAGTTCTTC.

V and J are TRBV7-8 and TRBJ2-1, with 14 bases aligning to TRBD2. Germline V gene sequence: CDR1 SGHVS, CDR2 FQNEAQ. The CDR3 covers 17 residues. The V segment lost 5 bases and the J segment 4 bases; nucleotides outside the gene matches: 7. Written as DNA, the CDR3 is TGTGCCAGCAGCCTGAGACTAGCGGGAGGGCGATACAATGAGCAGTTCTTC. This translates into CASSLRLAGGRYNEQFF.

V gene TRBV25-1 combines with J gene TRBJ2-7; unclear D gene. Trimming stripped 3 bases from V and 6 bases from J, with 21 bases between. The germline V gene has CDR1 MGHDK and CDR2 SYGVNS. The CDR3 runs to 16 residues. CDR3 nucleotides: TGTGCCAGCAGTGATCCTAGTAGGTTTGGTAACGGCGAGCAGTACTTC. Amino acid sequence: CASSDPSRFGNGEQYF.